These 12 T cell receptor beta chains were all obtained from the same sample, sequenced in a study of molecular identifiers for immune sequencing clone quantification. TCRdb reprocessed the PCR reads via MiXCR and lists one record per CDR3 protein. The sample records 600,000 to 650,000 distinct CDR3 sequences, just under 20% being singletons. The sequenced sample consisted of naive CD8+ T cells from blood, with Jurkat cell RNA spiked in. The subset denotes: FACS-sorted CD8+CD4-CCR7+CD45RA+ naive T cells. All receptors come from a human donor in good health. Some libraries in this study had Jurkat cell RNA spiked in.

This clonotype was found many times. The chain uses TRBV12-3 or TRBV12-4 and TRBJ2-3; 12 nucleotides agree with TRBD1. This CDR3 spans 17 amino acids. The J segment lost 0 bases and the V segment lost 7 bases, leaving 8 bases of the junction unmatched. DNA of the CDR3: TGTGCCAGCAACGCGGGACAGGGGGCCTTGAGCACAGATACGCAGTATTTT. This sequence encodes CASNAGQGALSTDTQYF.

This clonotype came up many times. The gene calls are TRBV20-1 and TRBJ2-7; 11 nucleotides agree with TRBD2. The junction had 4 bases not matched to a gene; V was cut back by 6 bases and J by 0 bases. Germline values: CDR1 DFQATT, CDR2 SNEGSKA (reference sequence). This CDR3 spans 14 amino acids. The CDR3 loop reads CSAKLAGVSYEQYF. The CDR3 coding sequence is TGCAGTGCCAAACTAGCGGGGGTCTCCTACGAGCAGTACTTC.

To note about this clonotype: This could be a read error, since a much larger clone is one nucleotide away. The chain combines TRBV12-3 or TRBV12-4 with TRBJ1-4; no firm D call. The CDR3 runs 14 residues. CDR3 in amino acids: CASSFSSVGEELFF. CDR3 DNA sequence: TGTGCCAGCAGTTTTAGCAGTGTGGGTGAAGAACTGTTTTTT.

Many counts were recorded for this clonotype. The CDR3 region is CSAYQGTKNIQYF. DNA for the CDR3: TGCAGTGCTTACCAGGGTACCAAAAACATTCAGTACTTC. This chain joins TRBV20-1 and TRBJ2-4, with a weak D call TRBD1 (5 bases). The length of the CDR3 is 13 residues. CDR1 is DFQATT, CDR2 SNEGSKA, per germline (reference sequence). V was clipped by 5 bases and J by 2 bases, with 10 bases between them.

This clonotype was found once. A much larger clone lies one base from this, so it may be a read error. The CDR3: CASSLPGQHPNTEAFF. CDR3 DNA: TGTGCCAGCAGTTTGCCCGGACAGCATCCAAACACTGAAGCTTTCTTT. The rearrangement joins TRBV12-3 or TRBV12-4 to TRBJ1-1; possibly TRBD1 for D (6 bases). Trimming cost V 3 bases and J 2 bases, with 16 bases left between them. The CDR3 has 16 residues.

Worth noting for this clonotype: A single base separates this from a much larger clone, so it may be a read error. CDR3 region: CASSLGYGQTSSYEQYF. In nucleotides, the CDR3 is TGTGCCAGCAGCTTAGGTTATGGGCAGACAAGCTCCTACGAGCAGTACTTC. The genes are TRBV7-9 and TRBJ2-7, with D uncertain. The V end lost 1 base, the J end lost 0 bases, and 16 bases lay between the germline ends. The CDR3 totals 17 residues. Per the germline V gene, CDR1 is SEHNR and CDR2 is FQNEAQ (reference sequence).

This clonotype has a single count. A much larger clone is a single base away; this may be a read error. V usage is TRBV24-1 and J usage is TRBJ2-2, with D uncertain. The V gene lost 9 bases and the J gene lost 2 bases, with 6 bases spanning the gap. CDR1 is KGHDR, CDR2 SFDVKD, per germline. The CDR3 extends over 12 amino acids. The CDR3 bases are TGTGCCACCGGCGGAAACACCGGGGAGCTGTTTTTT. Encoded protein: CATGGNTGELFF.

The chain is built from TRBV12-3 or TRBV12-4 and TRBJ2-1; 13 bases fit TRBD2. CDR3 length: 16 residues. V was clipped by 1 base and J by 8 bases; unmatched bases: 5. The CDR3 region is CASSLVRTSGSYEQFF. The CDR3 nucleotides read TGTGCCAGCAGTTTAGTAAGGACTAGCGGGAGTTATGAGCAGTTCTTC.

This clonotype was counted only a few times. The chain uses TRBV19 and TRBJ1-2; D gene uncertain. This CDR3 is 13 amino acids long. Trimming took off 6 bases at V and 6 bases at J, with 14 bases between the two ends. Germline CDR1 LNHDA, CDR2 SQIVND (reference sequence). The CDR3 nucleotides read TGTGCCAGTAGCCTCTTCCCTCTTGATGGCTACACCTTC. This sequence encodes CASSLFPLDGYTF.

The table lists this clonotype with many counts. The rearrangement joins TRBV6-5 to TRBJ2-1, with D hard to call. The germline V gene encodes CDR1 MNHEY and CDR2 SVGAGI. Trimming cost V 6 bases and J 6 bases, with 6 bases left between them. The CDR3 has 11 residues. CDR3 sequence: CASSTLNEQFF. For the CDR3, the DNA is TGTGCCAGCAGCACCCTCAATGAGCAGTTCTTC.

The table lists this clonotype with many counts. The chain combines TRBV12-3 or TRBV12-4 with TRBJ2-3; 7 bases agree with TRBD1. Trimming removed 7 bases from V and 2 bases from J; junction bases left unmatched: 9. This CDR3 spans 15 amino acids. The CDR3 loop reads CASKTQGPPTDTQYF. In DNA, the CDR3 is TGTGCCAGCAAAACACAGGGGCCCCCCACAGATACGCAGTATTTT.

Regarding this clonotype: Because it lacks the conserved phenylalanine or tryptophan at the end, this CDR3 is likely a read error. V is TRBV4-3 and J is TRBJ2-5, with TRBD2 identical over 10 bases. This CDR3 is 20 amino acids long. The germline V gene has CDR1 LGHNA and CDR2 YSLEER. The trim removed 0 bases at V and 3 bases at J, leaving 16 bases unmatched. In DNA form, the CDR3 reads TGCGCCAGCAGCCAAGAACTTTGGTCTTCCCTAGCGGGAGAGGAAGAGACCCAGTACTCC. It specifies CASSQELWSSLAGEEETQYS.